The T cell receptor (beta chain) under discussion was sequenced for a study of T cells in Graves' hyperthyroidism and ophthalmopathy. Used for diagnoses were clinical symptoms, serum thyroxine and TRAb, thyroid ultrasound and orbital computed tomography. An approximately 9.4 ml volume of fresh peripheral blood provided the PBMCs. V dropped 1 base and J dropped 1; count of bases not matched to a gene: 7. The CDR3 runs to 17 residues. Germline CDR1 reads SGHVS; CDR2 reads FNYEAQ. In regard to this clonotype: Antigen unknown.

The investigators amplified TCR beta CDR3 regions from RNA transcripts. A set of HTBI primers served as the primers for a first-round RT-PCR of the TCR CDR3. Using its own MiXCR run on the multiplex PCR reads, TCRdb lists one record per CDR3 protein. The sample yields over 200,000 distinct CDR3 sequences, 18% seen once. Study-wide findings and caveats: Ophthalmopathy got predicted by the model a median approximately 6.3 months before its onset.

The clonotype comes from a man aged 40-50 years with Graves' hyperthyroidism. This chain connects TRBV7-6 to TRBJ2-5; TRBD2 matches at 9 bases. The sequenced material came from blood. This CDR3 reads CASSLVWRGGSQETQYF. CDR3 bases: TGTGCCAGCAGCTTAGTGTGGCGGGGGGGATCCCAAGAGACCCAGTACTTC.